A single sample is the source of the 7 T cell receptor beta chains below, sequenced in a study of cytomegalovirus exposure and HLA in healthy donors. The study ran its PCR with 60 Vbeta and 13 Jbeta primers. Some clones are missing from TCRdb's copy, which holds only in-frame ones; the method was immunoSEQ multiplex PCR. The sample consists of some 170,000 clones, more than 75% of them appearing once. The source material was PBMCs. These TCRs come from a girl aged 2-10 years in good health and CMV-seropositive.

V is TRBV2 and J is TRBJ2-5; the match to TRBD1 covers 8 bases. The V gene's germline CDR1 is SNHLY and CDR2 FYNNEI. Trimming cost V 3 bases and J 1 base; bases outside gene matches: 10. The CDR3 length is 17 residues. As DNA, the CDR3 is TGTGCCAGCAGTGACGGGGGACGGGACAGGAGCCAAGAGACCCAGTACTTC. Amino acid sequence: CASSDGGRDRSQETQYF.

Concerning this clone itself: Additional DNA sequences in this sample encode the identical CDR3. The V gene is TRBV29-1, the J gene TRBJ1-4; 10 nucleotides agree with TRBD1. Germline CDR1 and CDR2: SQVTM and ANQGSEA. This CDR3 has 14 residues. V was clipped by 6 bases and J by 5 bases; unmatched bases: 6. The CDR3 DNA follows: TGCAGCGTCGAGGAGGGACAGGGGAATGAAAAACTGTTTTTT. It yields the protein CSVEEGQGNEKLFF.

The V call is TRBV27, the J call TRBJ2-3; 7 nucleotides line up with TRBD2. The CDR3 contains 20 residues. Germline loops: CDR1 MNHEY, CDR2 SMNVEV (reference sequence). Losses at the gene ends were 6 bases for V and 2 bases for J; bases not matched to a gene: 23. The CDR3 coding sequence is TGTGCCAGCAGCCCGTTTTACGGGGACCTGGGAGGGGCCGTCACAGATACGCAGTATTTT. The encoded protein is CASSPFYGDLGGAVTDTQYF.

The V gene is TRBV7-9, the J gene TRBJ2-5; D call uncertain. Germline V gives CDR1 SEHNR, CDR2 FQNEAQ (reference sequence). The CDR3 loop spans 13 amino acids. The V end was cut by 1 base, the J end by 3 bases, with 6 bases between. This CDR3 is CASSLEGEETQYF. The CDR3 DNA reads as TGTGCCAGCAGCTTAGAAGGAGAAGAGACCCAGTACTTC.

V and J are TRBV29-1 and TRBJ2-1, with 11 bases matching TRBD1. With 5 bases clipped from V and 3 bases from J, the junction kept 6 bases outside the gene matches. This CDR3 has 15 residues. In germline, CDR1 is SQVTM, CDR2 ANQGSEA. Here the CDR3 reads CSVRDRGAGYNEQFF. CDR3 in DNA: TGCAGCGTTCGGGACAGGGGGGCTGGCTACAATGAGCAGTTCTTC.

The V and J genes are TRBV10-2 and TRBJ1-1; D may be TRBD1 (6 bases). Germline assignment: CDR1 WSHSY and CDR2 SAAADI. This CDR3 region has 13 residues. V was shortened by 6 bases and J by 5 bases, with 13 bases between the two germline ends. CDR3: CASSRRGWTEAFF. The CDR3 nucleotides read TGCGCCAGCAGCCGCAGGGGTTGGACTGAAGCTTTCTTT.

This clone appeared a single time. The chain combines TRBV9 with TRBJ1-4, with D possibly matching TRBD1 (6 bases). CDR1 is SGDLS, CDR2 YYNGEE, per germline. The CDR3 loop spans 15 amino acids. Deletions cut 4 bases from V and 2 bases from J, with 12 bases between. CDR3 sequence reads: CASSSQGFTNEKLFF. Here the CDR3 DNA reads TGTGCCAGCAGCTCTCAGGGGTTTACTAATGAAAAACTGTTTTTT.